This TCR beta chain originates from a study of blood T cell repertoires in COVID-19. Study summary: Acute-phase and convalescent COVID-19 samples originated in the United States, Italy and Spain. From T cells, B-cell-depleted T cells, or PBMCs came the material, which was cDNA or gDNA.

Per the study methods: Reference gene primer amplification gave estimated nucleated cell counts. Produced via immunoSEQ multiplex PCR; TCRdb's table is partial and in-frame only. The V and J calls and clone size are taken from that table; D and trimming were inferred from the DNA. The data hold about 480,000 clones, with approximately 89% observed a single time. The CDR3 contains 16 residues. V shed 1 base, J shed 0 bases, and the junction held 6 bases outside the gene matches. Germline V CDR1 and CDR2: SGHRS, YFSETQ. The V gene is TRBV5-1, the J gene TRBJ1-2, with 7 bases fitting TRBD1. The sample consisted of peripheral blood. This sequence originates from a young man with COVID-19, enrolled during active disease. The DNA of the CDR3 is TGCGCCAGCAGCTTGCGGGACAGCTACCCTAACTATGGCTACACCTTC. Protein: CASSLRDSYPNYGYTF.